Listed below are T cell receptor beta chains from one sample, sequenced in a study of shared clonotypes between healthy human individuals. Libraries were prepared by immunoSEQ multiplex PCR; TCRdb keeps only in-frame clonotypes and omits some of them. The table includes roughly 550,000 clones, roughly 96% detected once. The sample was naive CD8+ T cells sorted from blood. Receptors were obtained from a woman under 40 in good health. Both conserved end residues are part of each CDR3. Fields, in order: clone size, V gene, J gene, D gene, CDR3 DNA, CDR3 protein. The D gene is left open where the match is weak. Some rows mark clone size as missing; the rest say once, few, many or name a class of expanded clone.

>NA|TRBV7-1|TRBJ2-7|TRBD1
TGTGCCAGCAGCGGTAAGGCGGGACAGGGACTTTACGAGCAGTACTTC
CASSGKAGQGLYEQYF
>NA|TRBV10-2|TRBJ2-3|NA
TGCGCCAGCAGTGAATTGGGTAGCGTCTACACAGATACGCAGTATTTT
CASSELGSVYTDTQYF
>NA|TRBV7-2|TRBJ2-1|NA
TGTGCCAGCAGCCCATACTTGAGGAGCGATGAGCAGTTCTTC
CASSPYLRSDEQFF
>NA|TRBV6-1|TRBJ1-5|NA
TGTGCCAGCAGTGAAGCTGGGGCATTACAGCCCCAGCATTTT
CASSEAGALQPQHF
>NA|TRBV9|TRBJ1-1|NA
TGTGCCAGCAGCGTAGATTGGGAACCTGAAGCTTTCTTT
CASSVDWEPEAFF
>NA|TRBV5-4|TRBJ2-1|NA
TGTGCCAGCAGCTATGGGGACAAAGTGAATGAGCAGTTCTTC
CASSYGDKVNEQFF
>NA|TRBV27|TRBJ2-7|NA
TGTGCCAGCCGAAGTGAGATTGCGCACGAGCAGTACTTC
CASRSEIAHEQYF
>NA|TRBV6-5|TRBJ2-7|TRBD2
TGTGCCAGCAGTTTTCTAGCGGGAGGCGACGAGCAGTACTTC
CASSFLAGGDEQYF
>NA|TRBV15|TRBJ2-7|TRBD1
TGTGCCCTTCGAACCGGGACAGAATACGAGCAGTACTTC
CALRTGTEYEQYF
>NA|TRBV4-1|TRBJ2-1|NA
TGCGCCAGCAGCCAAGTGGGACTGCAGTACAATGAGCAGTTCTTC
CASSQVGLQYNEQFF
>once|TRBV28|TRBJ1-3|NA
TGTGCCAGCAGTTCCAAGTCTTCCTCTGGAAACACCATATATTTT
CASSSKSSSGNTIYF
>once|TRBV10-2|TRBJ2-7|TRBD1
TGCGCCAGCAGTGACTACAGGGGACACTACGAGCAGTACTTC
CASSDYRGHYEQYF
>NA|TRBV7-8|TRBJ2-3|TRBD2
TGTGCCAGCAGCTTAGTTTCAAGGACTAGGGGCACAGATACGCAGTATTTT
CASSLVSRTRGTDTQYF
>NA|TRBV28|TRBJ2-3|TRBD2
TGTGCCAGCAGTTTTTTTCGGGAGGGCACAGATACGCAGTATTTT
CASSFFREGTDTQYF
>NA|TRBV13|TRBJ2-7|TRBD1
TGTGCCAGCAGCCTAGGGGAGACAGGGGGGTACTTC
CASSLGETGGYF
>NA|TRBV7-9|TRBJ2-3|NA
TGTGCCAGCACCTCCCTTTTAGAAGGACCAGATACGCAGTATTTT
CASTSLLEGPDTQYF
>NA|TRBV29-1|TRBJ2-1|NA
TGCAGCGTTGATTTTTCCCTCTTCTACAATGAGCAGTTCTTC
CSVDFSLFYNEQFF
>NA|TRBV27|TRBJ1-2|NA
TGTGCCAGCAGTCCCCGGGGGGGGCTGAGGTTTGGCTACACCTTC
CASSPRGGLRFGYTF
>NA|TRBV11-2|TRBJ2-2|NA
TGTGCCAGCAGCTTAAGGACTGAAGTCGGGGAGCTGTTTTTT
CASSLRTEVGELFF
>NA|TRBV6-1|TRBJ2-1|NA
TGTGCCAGCAGTGAGGGGGCCGGGGAGTTCGGTGAGCAGTTCTTC
CASSEGAGEFGEQFF
>NA|TRBV29-1|TRBJ2-7|NA
TGCAGCGTTGGACAGGATAGCTCCTACGAGCAGTACTTC
CSVGQDSSYEQYF
>NA|TRBV7-8|TRBJ2-3|TRBD1
TGTGCCAGCAGCTTAGGCAGGGGGAAACTATTGGCAGATACGCAGTATTTT
CASSLGRGKLLADTQYF
>NA|TRBV11-3|TRBJ2-1|NA
TGTGCCAGCAGCTTGGGGGACAATGAGCAGTTCTTC
CASSLGDNEQFF
>NA|TRBV5-4|TRBJ2-3|TRBD2
TGTGCCAGCAGCCTAAGCGGGAGCCCGATTCGCACAGATACGCAGTATTTT
CASSLSGSPIRTDTQYF
>NA|TRBV19|TRBJ2-1|NA
TGTGCCAGTAGTATGGACATGGATGAGCAGTTCTTC
CASSMDMDEQFF
>NA|TRBV9|TRBJ2-1|TRBD2
TGTGCCAGCAGCGTGGGACTAGCGGATAATGAGCAGTTCTTC
CASSVGLADNEQFF
>NA|TRBV28|TRBJ2-7|TRBD2
TGTGCCAGCAGTTTTGCGGGGGAAAGAGCCTACGAGCAGTACTTC
CASSFAGERAYEQYF
>NA|TRBV5-8|TRBJ1-2|TRBD1
TGTGCCAGCAGCTCGCCCTTCGAGGGGGCTTATGGCTACACCTTC
CASSSPFEGAYGYTF
>NA|TRBV19|TRBJ1-1|TRBD1
TGTGCCAGTAGTACCTGGGACAGGTACTTGAACACTGAAGCTTTCTTT
CASSTWDRYLNTEAFF
>NA|TRBV28|TRBJ2-3|TRBD2
TGTGCCAGCAGTTTCAGACTAGCGGGATTCACAGATACGCAGTATTTT
CASSFRLAGFTDTQYF
>NA|TRBV27|TRBJ2-7|NA
TGTGCCAGCAGTTTTGGCAGACTCTACGAGCAGTACTTC
CASSFGRLYEQYF
>NA|TRBV4-1|TRBJ2-7|TRBD2
TGCGCCAGCAGCCAGAAAACTAGCGGGAGGGCGTCCGAGCAGTACTTC
CASSQKTSGRASEQYF
>NA|TRBV28|TRBJ2-7|TRBD1
TGTGCCAGCAGTCCTCTCGGGACAGCCTCCCACGAGCAGTACTTC
CASSPLGTASHEQYF
>once|TRBV7-3|TRBJ2-1|NA
TGTGCCAGCAGCTCTTACCAAAGCTCCTACAATGAGCAGTTCTTC
CASSSYQSSYNEQFF
>once|TRBV19|TRBJ2-1|TRBD2
TGTGCCAGTAGTTGGGGCGGGAGGGACGAGCAGTTCTTC
CASSWGGRDEQFF
>NA|TRBV4-1|TRBJ2-1|TRBD2
TGCGCCAGCAGCCTCCTGACTAGCGGGTCCTACAATGAGCAGTTCTTC
CASSLLTSGSYNEQFF
>NA|TRBV25-1|TRBJ2-1|TRBD1
TGTGCCAGCAGCCTACAGGGGCACAATGAGCAGTTCTTC
CASSLQGHNEQFF
>NA|TRBV14|TRBJ2-5|NA
TGTGCCAGCAGCCCCGAGACTTGGCAAGAGACCCAGTACTTC
CASSPETWQETQYF
>once|TRBV19|TRBJ2-5|TRBD2
TGTGCCAGTAGTCCCCCCGGAGCGGGAGGTGAGACCCAGTACTTC
CASSPPGAGGETQYF
>NA|TRBV9|TRBJ1-1|NA
TGTGCCAGCAGCGTAGTCGGGGTAGAGAACACTGAAGCTTTCTTT
CASSVVGVENTEAFF
>NA|TRBV6-1|TRBJ2-7|NA
TGTGCCAGCAGTGAAGTGGTTGGATTGGCCGAGCAGTACTTC
CASSEVVGLAEQYF
>NA|TRBV28|TRBJ1-2|NA
TGTGCCAGCACTCCCATAGGGGGGCAGGGGTGGTATGGCTACACCTTC
CASTPIGGQGWYGYTF
>once|TRBV11-2|TRBJ2-7|TRBD1
TGTGCCAGCAGTGACGGGACAGGGGAGTCTAACGAGCAGTACTTC
CASSDGTGESNEQYF
>NA|TRBV27|TRBJ1-5|TRBD1
TGTGCCAGCAGTGGACGGGACAGGGGTGAGCCCCAGCATTTT
CASSGRDRGEPQHF
>NA|TRBV7-9|TRBJ1-1|NA
TGTGCCAGCAGCTTTTCTGGAAACACTGAAGCTTTCTTT
CASSFSGNTEAFF
>NA|TRBV2|TRBJ2-7|TRBD1
TGTGCCAGCACCGACCCAAGACAGGGGAGTGAGGAGCAGTACTTC
CASTDPRQGSEEQYF
>NA|TRBV27|TRBJ2-1|TRBD2
TGTGCCAGCAGTTTACTAGCCTCTAGCGGGAGTCCTGGTAATGAGCAGTTCTTC
CASSLLASSGSPGNEQFF
>NA|TRBV11-2|TRBJ2-5|NA
TGTGCCAGCAGCTTTGGGCGAGAGACCCAGTACTTC
CASSFGRETQYF